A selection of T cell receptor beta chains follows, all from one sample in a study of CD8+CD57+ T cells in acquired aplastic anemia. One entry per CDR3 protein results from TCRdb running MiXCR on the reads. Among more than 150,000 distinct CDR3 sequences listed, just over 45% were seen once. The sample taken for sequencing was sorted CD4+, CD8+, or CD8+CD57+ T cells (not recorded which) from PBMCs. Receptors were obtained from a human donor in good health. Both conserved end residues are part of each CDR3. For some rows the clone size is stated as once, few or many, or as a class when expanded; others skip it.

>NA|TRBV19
CASKGWELFF
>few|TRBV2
CASSEYSGGSSTEAFF
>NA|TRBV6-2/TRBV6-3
CASSAGTVNTEAFF
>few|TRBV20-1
CSARDRPGYGYTF
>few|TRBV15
CATSRVGSIDTQYF
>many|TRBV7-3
CASSPPTAARNTIYF
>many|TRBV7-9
CASSTDRGSSYEQYF
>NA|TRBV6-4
CASSGTSGNTGELFF
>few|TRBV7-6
CASSSHNSPLHF
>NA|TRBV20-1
CRVYNEQFF
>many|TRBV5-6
CASSLIAGAYNEQFF
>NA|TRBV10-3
CAIKATGINEQFF
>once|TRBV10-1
CASSSQNTGELFF
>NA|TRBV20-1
CSARAPGTGDDSPLHF
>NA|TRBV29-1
CSVEGDSYYGYTF
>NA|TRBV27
CASSLPYGELFF
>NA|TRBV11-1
CASSLEGHRRADTQYF
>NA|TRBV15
CATSRVRAMNTEAFF
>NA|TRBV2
CASNEETLRRAFF
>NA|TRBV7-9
CASSLESGQQFF
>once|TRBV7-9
CASSYRDTKPYEQYF
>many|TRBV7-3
CASRERPGLDYNEQFF
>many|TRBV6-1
CASSGDRTVPNYGYTF
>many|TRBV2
CASRKLVGVDTQYF
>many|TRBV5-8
CASSYPGSMSYEQYF
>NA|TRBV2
CASSVLQSEKLLF
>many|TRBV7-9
CASSLTGTGKETQYF
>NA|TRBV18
CASSPVQGGPEAFF
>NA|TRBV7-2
CASSFGAVEAFF
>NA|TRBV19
CASRVGTSASYEQYF
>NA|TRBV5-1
CASRRTGATTTNEKLFF
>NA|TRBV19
CASSTTGTGGSPLHF
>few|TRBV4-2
CASSLPGTSGKNGELFF
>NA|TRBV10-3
CAISEGEGRYGYTF
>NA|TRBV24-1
CATSDAGSPLHF
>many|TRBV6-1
CASSASDRGREEQYF
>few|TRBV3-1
CASSLQGHSGANVLTF
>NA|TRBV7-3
CASSPTGAKSEQPQHF
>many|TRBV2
CASREDHGVQYF
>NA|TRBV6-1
CASSGQGAMNSPLHF
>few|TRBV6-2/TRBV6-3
CASKTASSSYNEQFF
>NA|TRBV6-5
CASSYIGQAAKVGYTF
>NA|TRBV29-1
CSVRDRGGLYEQYF
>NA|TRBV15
CATSRDLGASGTLEQFF
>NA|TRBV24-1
CATSDPDRDYGCTF